The text below deals with one T cell receptor beta chain. The antigen is unknown. The sample originates from a study of cytomegalovirus exposure and HLA in healthy donors. Although they were nominally healthy when sampled, donors likely had unrecorded immune exposures. Researchers ran the PCR with 60 Vbeta and 13 Jbeta primers. Only in-frame clones appear in the TCRdb table, and some are missing; sequencing was by immunoSEQ multiplex PCR. The profile shows about 98,000 clones, roughly three quarters of them singletons. The CDR3 extends over 16 amino acids. V gave up 2 bases and J gave up 5 bases, with 13 bases separating them. CDR1 MNHNS and CDR2 SASEGT come from the germline V gene. General study points: Rarity characterized most TCR sequences, yet some public TCRs appeared in many donors.

Sequencing was carried out using PBMCs. J is TRBJ1-6 and V is TRBV6-1; a weak D match, TRBD1 (6 bases). The TCR comes from a male donor in good health and CMV-seropositive. DNA of the CDR3: TGTGCCAGCAGTGAATTTGGGGGCAGGAATAATTCACCCCTCCACTTT. It specifies CASSEFGGRNNSPLHF.